This TCR beta chain was sequenced during a study of blood T cell repertoires in COVID-19. At the level of the study: The samples span acute and convalescent COVID-19 from the United States, Italy and Spain. In each case, the material was cDNA or gDNA derived from T cells, B-cell-depleted T cells, or PBMCs.

Between the trimmed V and J ends, which lost 3 bases and 9 bases, there was a span of 19 bases. This CDR3 is 15 amino acids long. Germline values: CDR1 SGDLS, CDR2 YYNGEE. Study processing details: Using reference gene primer amplification, nucleated cell counts were estimated. Repertoires were generated with immunoSEQ multiplex PCR, while TCRdb's copy carries only in-frame clones and drops some. V and J calls and clone size are given by that table; D and trimming were obtained from the DNA. The sample yields about 35,000 clones, 78% seen once. Input material: peripheral blood. The V call is TRBV9, the J call TRBJ2-4; maybe TRBD1 (6 bases). The clonotype originates from an elderly man with acute or convalescent COVID-19. The CDR3: CASSAQPTGSSIQYF. CDR3 bases: TGTGCCAGCAGCGCCCAACCGACAGGTTCCAGCATTCAGTACTTC. Together with reference TRBV9 and TRBJ2-4, the CDR3 gives the full variable domain: DSGVTQTPKHLITATGQRVTLRCSPRSGDLSVYWYQQSLDQGLQFLIQYYNGEERAKGNILERFSAQQFPDLHSELNLSSLELGDSALYFCASSAQPTGSSIQYFGAGTRLSVL.